What follows are 30 T cell receptor beta chains derived from one specimen sequenced in a study of blood T cell repertoires in COVID-19. TCRdb's table, derived via immunoSEQ multiplex PCR, lists solely in-frame clones and lacks some. The sample records around 190,000 clones, approximately 85% being singletons. The sample was peripheral blood. The receptors come from a woman of 80 years or more with acute or convalescent COVID-19.

The rearrangement joins TRBV18 to TRBJ1-3; 8 bases map to TRBD1. CDR3 length equals 16 residues. The V and J ends lost 3 bases and 2 bases, in that order; junction bases with no gene match: 6. Per the germline V gene, CDR1 is KGHSH and CDR2 is LQKENI. The CDR3 here is CASSPYQGAPGNTIYF. In DNA form, the CDR3 reads TGTGCCAGCTCACCTTATCAGGGGGCGCCTGGAAACACCATATATTTT.

This clone was observed a handful of times. The chain carries TRBV21-1 and TRBJ1-6; TRBD1 is the table's D call and was not checked against the DNA. TRBV21-1 is shown as a pseudogene. The CDR3 spans 16 residues. The CDR3 reads CASSTRGTDYNSPLHF. In nucleotides, the CDR3 is TGTGCCAGCAGCACCCGAGGGACAGACTATAATTCACCCCTCCACTTT.

This clone was found once. This chain joins TRBV6-5 and TRBJ1-2, with 7 nucleotides matching TRBD1. J was trimmed by 8 bases and V by 4 bases; bases with no gene match: 10. This CDR3 has 14 amino acids. Germline assignment: CDR1 MNHEY and CDR2 SVGAGI. The CDR3 loop reads CASSFVTGDGGYTF. CDR3 coding DNA: TGTGCCAGCAGTTTCGTAACAGGGGACGGGGGCTACACCTTC.

The sample holds a few counts of this clone. The rearrangement joins TRBV18 to TRBJ2-2, with 8 bases fitting TRBD2. V lost 3 bases, J lost 5 bases, and 11 bases stayed unmatched. Looked up from germline, CDR1 is KGHSH and CDR2 is LQKENI. The CDR3 has 17 residues. CDR3 DNA: TGTGCCAGCTCACCCACCGGGACTAGGGGACGGACCGGGGAGCTGTTTTTT. Encoded protein: CASSPTGTRGRTGELFF.

The chain links TRBV3-1 (or the pseudogene TRBV3-2) to TRBJ1-1, with unresolved D. The V end lost 6 bases, the J end lost 3 bases, and 14 bases lay between the germline ends. Germline assignment: CDR1 LGHDT and CDR2 YNNKEL (reference sequence). This CDR3 region has 14 residues. The chain's CDR3 is CASSQSHGDTEAFF. For the CDR3, the DNA is TGTGCCAGCAGTCAGTCCCACGGGGACACTGAAGCTTTCTTT.

This clone was counted between two and nine times. CDR3 residues: CASSLRGSNQPQHF. The CDR3 nucleotides read TGTGCCAGCAGCTTGAGGGGAAGCAATCAGCCCCAGCATTTT. V is TRBV5-8 and J is TRBJ1-5, with D possibly being TRBD1 (5 bases). CDR1 is SGHTS, CDR2 YDEGEE, per germline. The CDR3 loop spans 14 amino acids. The V end lost 1 base, the J end lost 1 base, and 6 bases lay between the germline ends.

This clone was found once. The V and J genes are TRBV5-1 and TRBJ2-5; 11 positions match TRBD1. J lost 4 bases, V lost 0 bases, and 5 bases had no gene match. The germline CDR1 and CDR2 sequences are SGHRS and YFSETQ. The length of the CDR3 is 16 residues. The chain's CDR3 is CASSLAGQGGLETQYF. The CDR3 coding sequence is TGCGCCAGCAGCTTGGCGGGACAGGGGGGATTAGAGACCCAGTACTTC.

The chain combines TRBV27 with TRBJ1-1, with D perhaps TRBD1 (6 bases). CDR3 length: 15 residues. Looked up from germline, CDR1 is MNHEY and CDR2 is SMNVEV (reference sequence). V was shortened by 2 bases and J by 5 bases, with 15 bases between the two germline ends. The CDR3 region is CASSLDRQARTEAFF. CDR3 sequence (DNA): TGTGCCAGCAGTTTAGATAGACAGGCGAGAACTGAAGCTTTCTTT.

There are a few counts of this clone. Relative to the germline gene, one junction end is altered; a read error may explain this. This chain connects TRBV7-7 to TRBJ2-2; a possible D gene is TRBD2 (5 bases). CDR1 is SSHAT, CDR2 FNYEAQ, per germline (reference sequence). CDR3 size: 15 residues. This CDR3 reads CASSPRALNTGELFF. DNA of the CDR3: TGTGCTAGCAGCCCGCGGGCCCTTAACACCGGGGAGCTGTTTTTT. Full variable domain (rest looked up from reference TRBV7-7 and TRBJ2-2): GAGVSQSPRYKVTKRGQDVTLRCDPISSHATLYWYQQALGQGPEFLTYFNYEAQPDKSGLPSDRFSAERPEGSISTLTIQRTEQRDSAMYRCASSPRALNTGELFFGEGSRLTVL.

This rearrangement joins TRBV5-1 to TRBJ2-2; TRBD1 might be the D (5 bases). The germline gives CDR1 SGHRS, CDR2 YFSETQ. The CDR3 loop spans 15 amino acids. With 2 bases removed from V and 2 bases from J, the gap between germline ends came to 10 bases. The CDR3 nucleotides are TGCGCCAGCAGCTTAGGCGACAGAAACACCGGGGAGCTGTTTTTT. Protein: CASSLGDRNTGELFF.

The chain combines TRBV2 with TRBJ2-5; 8 bases are shared with TRBD1. CDR1 is SNHLY, CDR2 FYNNEI, per germline. CDR3 length: 13 amino acids. V lost 8 bases and J lost 2; bases outside the gene matches: 4. The CDR3 loop reads CASRRDRQETQYF. The CDR3 DNA follows: TGTGCCAGCCGCCGGGACAGGCAAGAGACCCAGTACTTC.

The V gene is TRBV4-1, the J gene TRBJ2-7; 8 nucleotides agree with TRBD1. The CDR3 extends over 17 amino acids. The ends lost 3 bases at V and 2 bases at J; junction bases unmatched: 12. Germline V CDR1 and CDR2: MGHRA, YSYEKL. CDR3 residues: CASSQAPGRTGPYEQYF. In nucleotides, the CDR3 is TGCGCCAGCAGCCAGGCCCCAGGGCGGACAGGGCCCTACGAGCAGTACTTC.

The chain joins TRBV11-2 to TRBJ2-1; D is possibly TRBD2 (6 bases). Trimming took off 4 bases at V and 6 bases at J, with 13 bases between the two ends. In germline, CDR1 is SGHAT, CDR2 FQNNGV. The CDR3 spans 14 residues. This chain's CDR3 is CASSSRTTFNEQFF. The CDR3 coding sequence is TGTGCCAGCAGCTCCAGGACTACTTTCAATGAGCAGTTCTTC.

The V call is TRBV6-5, the J call TRBJ1-1, with 7 bases identical to TRBD1. J gave up 8 bases and V 5 bases, and 11 bases lay outside the gene matches. The CDR3 consists of 14 residues. Germline CDR1 MNHEY, CDR2 SVGAGI. For the CDR3, the DNA is TGTGCCAGCAGTCGAGGGGGACAGCTGCGGGAAGCTTTCTTT. This sequence encodes CASSRGGQLREAFF.

The chain joins TRBV11-2 to TRBJ2-7; maybe TRBD1 (5 bases). CDR1 SGHAT and CDR2 FQNNGV come from the germline V gene. The V end was cut by 5 bases, the J end by 1 base, with 21 bases between. The CDR3 has 17 residues. The CDR3 sequence: CASSPPGGALGSYEQYF. CDR3 in DNA: TGTGCCAGCAGCCCACCGGGTGGGGCCTTGGGGTCCTACGAGCAGTACTTC.

This sequence joins TRBV9 and TRBJ1-1, with unresolved D. Germline values: CDR1 SGDLS, CDR2 YYNGEE. This CDR3 is 14 amino acids long. V lost 0 bases and J lost 1, with 7 bases in between. CDR3: CASSVDGQNTEAFF. Here the CDR3 DNA reads TGTGCCAGCAGCGTAGATGGGCAGAACACTGAAGCTTTCTTT.

V gene TRBV28 combines with J gene TRBJ2-7; D perhaps matches TRBD1 (6 bases). Germline CDR1 MDHEN, CDR2 SYDVKM. This CDR3 comprises 16 residues. Deletions cut 5 bases from V and 0 bases from J, with 17 bases between. CDR3 sequence (DNA): TGTGCCAGCAGTCTCTCTCGACAGGTCACCTCCTACGAGCAGTACTTC. Translation gives CASSLSRQVTSYEQYF.

The chain employs TRBV4-1 and TRBJ2-7; 8 positions agree with TRBD1. V dropped 3 bases and J dropped 6; count of bases not matched to a gene: 7. This CDR3 region has 14 residues. CDR1 and CDR2 from the germline V gene are MGHRA and YSYEKL. CDR3 nucleotides: TGCGCCAGCAGCCAGAGACAGGGGTTGGTCGAGCAGTACTTC. Translating gives CASSQRQGLVEQYF.

The J gene is TRBJ2-7, the V gene TRBV9, with 8 positions matching TRBD1. Germline-derived CDR1 and CDR2 are SGDLS and YYNGEE. J was trimmed by 2 bases and V by 3 bases; bases with no gene match: 7. The CDR3 has 15 amino acids. CDR3 amino acids: CASSARTGPTYEQYF. CDR3 DNA: TGTGCCAGCAGCGCCCGGACAGGGCCTACCTACGAGCAGTACTTC.

V and J are TRBV7-9 and TRBJ2-1; 12 bases line up with TRBD2. J gave up 9 bases and V 5 bases, and 5 bases lay outside the gene matches. CDR1 is SEHNR and CDR2 is FQNEAQ in the germline V gene (reference sequence). This CDR3 contains 14 residues. CDR3 DNA: TGTGCCAGCAGCCTCCAGGGACTAGCGGGTGAGCAGTTCTTC. Translation gives CASSLQGLAGEQFF.

The chain is built from TRBV7-2 and TRBJ1-1; perhaps TRBD1 as D (6 bases). Trimming took 5 bases from V and 3 from J, leaving 13 bases between them. CDR1 and CDR2 (germline): SGHTA, FQGNSA. The CDR3 runs 14 residues. CDR3 bases: TGTGCCAGCAGCCCCACCAGGGGTGACACTGAAGCTTTCTTT. Translated: CASSPTRGDTEAFF.

The V gene is TRBV7-2, the J gene TRBJ1-2; TRBD1 matches at 9 bases. There are 16 residues in the CDR3. V gave up 0 bases and J gave up 6 bases; unmatched junction bases: 8. Germline V CDR1 and CDR2: SGHTA, FQGNSA. The CDR3 loop reads CASSLAGQGNRDGYTF. CDR3 bases: TGTGCCAGCAGCTTAGCGGGACAGGGAAATCGGGATGGCTACACCTTC.

This chain uses TRBV5-1 with TRBJ2-7, with a tentative D call TRBD1 (5 bases). CDR1 is SGHRS, CDR2 YFSETQ, per germline. CDR3 length equals 13 residues. V was trimmed by 7 bases and J by 4 bases, leaving 15 bases between them. The CDR3 sequence: CASSMTVSYEQYF. DNA of the CDR3: TGCGCCAGCTCAATGACAGTTAGTTACGAGCAGTACTTC.

This clone was observed a handful of times. The chain is built from TRBV7-2 and TRBJ1-2, with a weak D call TRBD1 (5 bases). Germline assignment: CDR1 SGHTA and CDR2 FQGNSA. Trimming took 5 bases from V and 3 from J, leaving 13 bases between them. CDR3 length: 14 amino acids. Written as DNA, the CDR3 is TGTGCCAGCAGCCCCATGGGGCAGGACTATGGCTACACCTTC. It yields the protein CASSPMGQDYGYTF.

The chain joins TRBV30 to TRBJ2-5; tentatively, D is TRBD1 (7 bases). Per germline, CDR1 GTSNPN and CDR2 SVGIG (reference sequence). The CDR3 is 14 residues long. Trimming shortened V by 1 base and J by 5 bases, and 14 bases separated the two germline ends. The CDR3 nucleotides read TGTGCCTGGAGTGAGTGGGCAGGGGGGGAGACCCAGTACTTC. Protein: CAWSEWAGGETQYF.

The chain links TRBV19 to TRBJ1-5; D is possibly TRBD1 (6 bases). CDR1 and CDR2 (germline): LNHDA, SQIVND (reference sequence). The CDR3 is 16 residues long. Trimming removed 6 bases at V and 0 bases at J, with 15 bases between. In nucleotides, the CDR3 is TGTGCCAGTAGGAGTTGGACGGGACATAGCAATCAGCCCCAGCATTTT. This sequence encodes CASRSWTGHSNQPQHF.

For this clone: Other DNA sequences in the sample encode the same CDR3. V usage is TRBV5-1 and J usage is TRBJ1-5; TRBD1 matches 10 bases. From germline, CDR1 is SGHRS and CDR2 YFSETQ. This CDR3 contains 14 residues. The trim removed 4 bases at V and 5 bases at J, leaving 3 bases unmatched. The CDR3 loop reads CASSLGTGDQPQHF. DNA for the CDR3: TGCGCCAGCAGCCTTGGGACAGGGGATCAGCCCCAGCATTTT.

To note about this clone: Different DNA sequences within this sample yield the same CDR3. The V call is TRBV2, the J call TRBJ1-1, with D unresolved. CDR1 SNHLY and CDR2 FYNNEI come from the germline V gene. This CDR3 spans 12 amino acids. V was trimmed by 6 bases and J by 5 bases, leaving 10 bases between them. The CDR3 DNA sequence: TGTGCCAGCAGAGGAGGTCCGACTGAAGCTTTCTTT. Residues: CASRGGPTEAFF.

This chain uses TRBV19 with TRBJ2-1; 10 bases are a match to TRBD2. Germline V gene lookup returns CDR1 LNHDA and CDR2 SQIVND (reference sequence). The CDR3 covers 15 residues. The J segment lost 0 bases and the V segment lost 5 bases, leaving 1 base of the junction unmatched. The CDR3 reads CASSWTSGSYNEQFF. The DNA for the CDR3 is TGTGCCAGTAGTTGGACTAGCGGCTCCTACAATGAGCAGTTCTTC. Variable domain in full (rest from reference TRBV19 and TRBJ2-1): DGGITQSPKYLFRKEGQNVTLSCEQNLNHDAMYWYRQDPGQGLRLIYYSQIVNDFQKGDIAEGYSVSREKKESFPLTVTSAQKNPTAFYLCASSWTSGSYNEQFFGPGTRLTVL.

This chain joins TRBV3-1 (or the pseudogene TRBV3-2) and TRBJ2-6; a weak D match, TRBD2 (5 bases). The germline CDR1 and CDR2 sequences are LGHDT and YNNKEL (reference sequence). Trimming removed 4 bases at V and 4 bases at J, with 11 bases between. The CDR3 runs to 15 residues. CDR3 in amino acids: CASSPLALGANVLTF. DNA of the CDR3: TGTGCCAGCAGCCCTCTAGCCCTCGGGGCCAACGTCCTGACTTTC.